The 22 T cell receptor beta chains presented below share a single source sample, sequenced in a study of T cells after yellow fever vaccination. Using its own MiXCR run on the 5' RACE reads, TCRdb lists one record per CDR3 protein. The table lists 65,000 to 90,000 distinct CDR3 sequences, roughly 7.4% of them singletons. Sequences were derived from CD8+ T cells sorted from PBMCs, sampled on the day of the yellow fever booster vaccination. The receptors were sampled from a man aged 30 to 39 who received the YFV17D yellow fever vaccine.

There are a few counts of this clonotype. The CDR3 loop reads CASSPRAGGLHRQYF. In nucleotides, the CDR3 is TGTGCCAGCAGCCCCCGAGCGGGAGGGCTTCACAGGCAGTACTTC. The chain is built from TRBV28 and TRBJ2-7; 10 bases line up with TRBD2. The CDR3 spans 15 residues. Trimming at V came to 6 bases and at J to 9 bases, leaving 14 bases not matched to a gene. Germline CDR1 reads MDHEN; CDR2 reads SYDVKM. The whole variable domain, remainder taken from reference TRBV28 and TRBJ2-7, is DVKVTQSSRYLVKRTGEKVFLECVQDMDHENMFWYRQDPGLGLRLIYFSYDVKMKEKGDIPEGYSVSREKKERFSLILESASTNQTSMYLCASSPRAGGLHRQYFGPGTRLTVT.

The CDR3 DNA is TGCGCCAGCAGCCAAGAACTGCCAGCATACGAGCAGTACTTC. Its protein is CASSQELPAYEQYF. The V and J genes are TRBV4-1 and TRBJ2-7; D uncertain. This CDR3 is 14 amino acids long. Trimming removed 0 bases at V and 4 bases at J, with 10 bases between. The V gene's germline CDR1 is MGHRA and CDR2 YSYEKL.

At least ten counts were recorded for this clonotype. The rearrangement links TRBV11-2 to TRBJ2-1, with a tentative D call TRBD2 (6 bases). The CDR3 is 13 residues long. Germline V CDR1 and CDR2: SGHAT, FQNNGV. Trimming took 1 base from V and 7 from J, leaving 8 bases between them. The CDR3 nucleotides read TGTGCCAGCAGCTTAGCTGGGGGGAATGAGCAGTTCTTC. Encoded protein: CASSLAGGNEQFF.

The table lists this clonotype with many counts. This rearrangement joins TRBV29-1 to TRBJ2-1; D gene unclear. CDR3 length: 14 residues. With 3 bases removed from V and 0 bases from J, the gap between germline ends came to 9 bases. From germline, CDR1 is SQVTM and CDR2 ANQGSEA. In DNA form, the CDR3 reads TGCAGCGTTGAGCACATGAGCTCCTACAATGAGCAGTTCTTC. This sequence encodes CSVEHMSSYNEQFF.

This clonotype was observed many times. The rearrangement links TRBV4-1 to TRBJ2-1, with no clear D. Trimming cost V 10 bases and J 0 bases, with 7 bases left between them. The CDR3 is made up of 12 amino acids. Germline CDR1 MGHRA, CDR2 YSYEKL. The CDR3 reads CATQSSYNEQFF. The DNA of the CDR3 is TGCGCCACACAGAGCTCCTACAATGAGCAGTTCTTC.

This clonotype came up a few times. The chain has TRBV28 and TRBJ2-1, with 7 positions matching TRBD1. Germline V gene data show CDR1 as MDHEN and CDR2 as SYDVKM. CDR3 length: 16 amino acids. The J segment lost 0 bases and the V segment lost 5 bases, leaving 7 bases of the junction unmatched. The CDR3 region has the DNA TGTGCCAGCAGTCTACTAGGGGGCAGCTCCTACAATGAGCAGTTCTTC. Protein product: CASSLLGGSSYNEQFF. Based on the CDR3 plus reference TRBV28 and TRBJ2-1, the full variable domain is DVKVTQSSRYLVKRTGEKVFLECVQDMDHENMFWYRQDPGLGLRLIYFSYDVKMKEKGDIPEGYSVSREKKERFSLILESASTNQTSMYLCASSLLGGSSYNEQFFGPGTRLTVL.

This clonotype was seen more than once but under ten times. The V gene is TRBV11-2, the J gene TRBJ1-1; D possibly corresponds to TRBD1 (6 bases). CDR1 SGHAT and CDR2 FQNNGV come from the germline V gene. V was shortened by 2 bases and J by 6 bases, with 10 bases between the two germline ends. The CDR3 sequence is 13 residues long. The CDR3 coding sequence is TGTGCCAGCAGCTTAATCAGGGGCTCTGAAGCTTTCTTT. Protein: CASSLIRGSEAFF.

This clonotype was recorded many times. The rearrangement links TRBV20-1 to TRBJ2-7, with no clear D. V was clipped by 5 bases and J by 7 bases, with 9 bases between them. The CDR3 contains 10 residues. The germline V gene has CDR1 DFQATT and CDR2 SNEGSKA (reference sequence). The CDR3 reads CSAHNGEQYF. As DNA, the CDR3 is TGCAGTGCTCATAATGGGGAGCAGTACTTC.

This rearrangement joins TRBV15 to TRBJ2-3, with TRBD1 matching 7 bases. The CDR3 loop spans 16 amino acids. Germline CDR1 and CDR2: LNHNV and YYDKDF (reference sequence). V gave up 5 bases and J gave up 2 bases; unmatched junction bases: 10. The CDR3 DNA sequence: TGTGCCACCAGCGGGATTAGACAGGGTGACACAGATACGCAGTATTTT. It specifies CATSGIRQGDTDTQYF.

This clonotype occurred many times. The gene calls are TRBV20-1 and TRBJ2-2, with D hard to call. The germline V and J ends were trimmed by 2 bases and 5 bases, with 9 bases remaining between them. CDR1 DFQATT and CDR2 SNEGSKA come from the germline V gene (reference sequence). The CDR3 runs to 13 residues. DNA of the CDR3: TGCAGTGCTAGAACTTCTTTAACCGGGGAGCTGTTTTTT. This sequence encodes CSARTSLTGELFF.

This rearrangement joins TRBV7-7 to TRBJ2-5; D perhaps matches TRBD1 (6 bases). CDR3 size: 15 residues. V was shortened by 1 base and J by 5 bases, with 14 bases between the two germline ends. Per the germline V gene, CDR1 is SSHAT and CDR2 is FNYEAQ (reference sequence). CDR3 nucleotide sequence: TGTGCCAGCAGCTTAGATATCGGGACACGGGAGACCCAGTACTTC. It encodes CASSLDIGTRETQYF. The full variable domain, with the rest looked up from reference TRBV7-7 and TRBJ2-5, is GAGVSQSPRYKVTKRGQDVTLRCDPISSHATLYWYQQALGQGPEFLTYFNYEAQPDKSGLPSDRFSAERPEGSISTLTIQRTEQRDSAMYRCASSLDIGTRETQYFGPGTRLLVL.

This clonotype was counted ten times or more. This chain's CDR3 is CASSYLVTDTQYF. In DNA, the CDR3 is TGTGCCAGCAGTTACCTGGTCACAGATACGCAGTATTTT. The V call is TRBV6-6, the J call TRBJ2-3; D is ambiguous. CDR1 MNHNY and CDR2 SVGAGI come from the germline V gene (reference sequence). V lost 2 bases and J lost 2, with 5 bases in between. The length of the CDR3 is 13 residues.

This chain uses TRBV4-3 with TRBJ2-5, with D perhaps TRBD1 (5 bases). This CDR3 region has 14 residues. The V gene's germline CDR1 is LGHNA and CDR2 YSLEER. Trimming shortened V by 3 bases and J by 5 bases, and 13 bases separated the two germline ends. CDR3 sequence (DNA): TGCGCCAGCAGCCAGGCAGGGTTCAGGGAGACCCAGTACTTC. Translating gives CASSQAGFRETQYF.

This clonotype was seen ten or more times. The V and J genes are TRBV29-1 and TRBJ2-7; 9 bases are shared with TRBD1. J was trimmed by 5 bases and V by 3 bases; bases with no gene match: 8. The CDR3 spans 14 residues. Looked up from germline, CDR1 is SQVTM and CDR2 is ANQGSEA. CDR3 DNA: TGCAGCGTTGAGTTGGGACAGGGTGACAACGAGCAGTACTTC. As protein: CSVELGQGDNEQYF.

This sequence joins TRBV11-1 and TRBJ2-2; 9 nucleotides match TRBD2. Per germline, CDR1 SGHAT and CDR2 FQDESV (reference sequence). Trimming cost V 8 bases and J 5 bases; bases outside gene matches: 6. The CDR3 contains 14 residues. CDR3 protein: CASDAGGPTGELFF. The CDR3 coding sequence is TGTGCCAGCGATGCGGGAGGGCCTACCGGGGAGCTGTTTTTT.

This clonotype has only a few counts. The chain is built from TRBV11-2 and TRBJ2-1; a weak D match, TRBD1 (5 bases). Trimming left V 5 bases short and J 13 bases short, with 15 bases between. Germline V gives CDR1 SGHAT, CDR2 FQNNGV. This CDR3 region has 12 residues. The CDR3 sequence: CASSRWTHNQFF. The CDR3 DNA follows: TGTGCCAGCAGCCGTTGGACACACAATCAGTTCTTC.

This clonotype was seen a handful of times. The V gene is TRBV11-2, the J gene TRBJ2-5; D uncertain. Trimming stripped 5 bases from V and 5 bases from J, with 15 bases between. Germline V gene data show CDR1 as SGHAT and CDR2 as FQNNGV. CDR3 length: 14 amino acids. The CDR3 region is CASSTWTRDETQYF. The CDR3, as DNA: TGTGCCAGCAGCACTTGGACCCGCGACGAGACCCAGTACTTC.

The chain links TRBV19 to TRBJ2-1; D remains ambiguous. V was clipped by 1 base and J by 2 bases, with 9 bases between them. The germline CDR1 and CDR2 sequences are LNHDA and SQIVND (reference sequence). The CDR3 extends over 15 amino acids. This CDR3 reads CASSIGSGTYNEQFF. The DNA of the CDR3 is TGTGCCAGTAGTATAGGAAGTGGGACCTACAATGAGCAGTTCTTC.

This clonotype occurred a few times. The chain joins TRBV28 to TRBJ2-7; 14 positions match TRBD2. The V segment lost 2 bases and the J segment 4 bases; nucleotides outside the gene matches: 7. The CDR3 is 17 amino acids. Germline CDR1 reads MDHEN; CDR2 reads SYDVKM. CDR3 residues: CASSLSGTSGSKYEQYF. The CDR3 DNA reads as TGTGCCAGCAGTTTAAGCGGGACTAGCGGGAGCAAATACGAGCAGTACTTC.

This clonotype came up many times. The chain joins TRBV5-1 to TRBJ2-2; 10 bases are shared with TRBD2. The CDR3 has 13 residues. Unmatched junction bases numbered 7, after V lost 6 bases and J lost 11 bases. Germline assignment: CDR1 SGHRS and CDR2 YFSETQ. CDR3 protein: CASTLPSGSELFF. CDR3 nucleotide sequence: TGCGCCAGCACCCTCCCTAGCGGGAGTGAGCTGTTTTTT.

This clonotype came up many times. Compared with germline, one end of the junction differs, possibly owing to a read error. The chain uses TRBV6-2 or TRBV6-3 and TRBJ2-1, with TRBD1 as a possible D gene (5 bases). Germline V CDR1 and CDR2: MNHEY, SVGEGT. This CDR3 contains 10 residues. In DNA, the CDR3 is TGTGCCAGCGGGGCCGGCCGCCAGGTCTTC. Translating it yields CASGAGRQVF.

This clonotype was counted many times. The chain uses TRBV5-1 and TRBJ2-7, with D perhaps assigned TRBD1 or TRBD2 (5 bases each). Germline loops: CDR1 SGHRS, CDR2 YFSETQ. Trimming shortened V by 6 bases and J by 5 bases, and 9 bases separated the two germline ends. The CDR3 runs 11 residues. As DNA, the CDR3 is TGCGCCAGCACGAGGGGCCACGAGCAGTACTTC. This sequence encodes CASTRGHEQYF.